This T cell receptor beta chain was captured in a study of OX40 agonist ivuxolimab in advanced cancers. Study information: The drug used for patients, ivuxolimab, was an agonistic anti-OX40 (CD134) antibody.

The germline V gene has CDR1 MNHEY and CDR2 SVGAGI. V was clipped by 6 bases and J by 6 bases, with 17 bases between them. The CDR3 is 14 residues long. This clone was seen a single time. Sequenced by immunoSEQ multiplex PCR; TCRdb stores in-frame clones only, minus some. Of about 77,000 clones listed, roughly 87% were seen once; the top ten hold around 0.7%. This specimen was CD4+ or CD8+ T cells sorted from blood, taken in a trial of the OX40 agonist ivuxolimab. The chain employs TRBV6-5 and TRBJ1-2; D is ambiguous. This TCR derives from an adult with an advanced solid tumor such as melanoma, head and neck, liver or kidney cancer. The CDR3 nucleotides are TGTGCCAGCAGCCCTCCTTCGGGGTCCCATGGCTACACCTTC. Its protein is CASSPPSGSHGYTF.